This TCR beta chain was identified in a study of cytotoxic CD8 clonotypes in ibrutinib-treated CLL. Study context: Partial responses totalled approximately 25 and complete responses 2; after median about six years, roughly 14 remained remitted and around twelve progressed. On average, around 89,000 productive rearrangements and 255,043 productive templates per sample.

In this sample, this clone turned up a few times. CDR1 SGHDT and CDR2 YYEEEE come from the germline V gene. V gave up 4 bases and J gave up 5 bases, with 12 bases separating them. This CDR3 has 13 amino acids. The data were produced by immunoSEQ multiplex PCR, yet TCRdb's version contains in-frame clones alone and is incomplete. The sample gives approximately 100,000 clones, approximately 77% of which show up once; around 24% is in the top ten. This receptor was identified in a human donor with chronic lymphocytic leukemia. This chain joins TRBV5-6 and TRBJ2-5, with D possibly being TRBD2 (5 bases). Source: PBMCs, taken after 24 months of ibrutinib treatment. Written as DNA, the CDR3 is TGTGCCAGCAGCACCGGACTCGGGGAGACCCAGTACTTC. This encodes CASSTGLGETQYF.